This T cell receptor beta chain was captured by sequencing in a study of T cell repertoires in cytomegalovirus infection. Study in general: HLA-C-restricted CMV epitopes, recently identified, and well-studied HLA-B-restricted ones were used by the study. Public TCR beta signatures were indicative of both CMV infection and a matching HLA type.

This clonotype was observed a few times. Its target is unknown. In TCRdb, the reads were re-called with MiXCR into one record per CDR3 protein. Among about 830,000 distinct CDR3 sequences listed, approximately 32% were seen once. Study results and limitations: Dominating the ex vivo response were TCR beta clonotypes that were CMV-specific and HLA-C-restricted. Individuals carrying CMV plus the relevant HLA were identified by cumulative frequency of public TCR beta families.

This CDR3 region has 14 residues. Germline lookup yields CDR1 SGHNT and CDR2 YYREEE (reference sequence). Trimming shortened V by 2 bases and J by 0 bases, and 9 bases separated the two germline ends. The sequencing here drew on cultured CD8+ T cells from PBMCs, taken from culture after CMV antigen stimulation. The source is a human donor in good health (CMV status not recorded). Some clones in this sample may be carry-over from other donors' samples. The genes are TRBV5-4 and TRBJ2-7; weak D call: TRBD1 (6 bases). In nucleotides, the CDR3 is TGTGCCAGCAGCTTCGACAGGAGCTCCTACGAGCAGTACTTC. It specifies CASSFDRSSYEQYF.